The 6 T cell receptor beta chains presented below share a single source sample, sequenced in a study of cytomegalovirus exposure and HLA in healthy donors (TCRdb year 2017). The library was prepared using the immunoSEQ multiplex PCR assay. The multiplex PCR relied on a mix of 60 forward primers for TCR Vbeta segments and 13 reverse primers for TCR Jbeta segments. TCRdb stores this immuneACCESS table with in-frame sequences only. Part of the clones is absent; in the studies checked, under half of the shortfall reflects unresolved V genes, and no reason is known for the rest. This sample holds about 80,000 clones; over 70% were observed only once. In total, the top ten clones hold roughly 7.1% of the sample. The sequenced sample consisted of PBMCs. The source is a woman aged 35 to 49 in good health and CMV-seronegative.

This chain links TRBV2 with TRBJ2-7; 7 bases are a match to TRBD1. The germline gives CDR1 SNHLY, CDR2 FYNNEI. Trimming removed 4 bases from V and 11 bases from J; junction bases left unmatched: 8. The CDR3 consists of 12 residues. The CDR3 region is CASSGDSPWEYF. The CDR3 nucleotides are TGTGCCAGCAGTGGGGACAGCCCCTGGGAGTACTTC.

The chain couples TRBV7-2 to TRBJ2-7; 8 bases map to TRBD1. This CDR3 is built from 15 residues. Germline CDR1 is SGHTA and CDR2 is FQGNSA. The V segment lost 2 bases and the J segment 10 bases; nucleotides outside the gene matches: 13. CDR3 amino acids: CASSLRWGQGASQYF. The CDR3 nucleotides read TGTGCCAGCAGCTTAAGATGGGGGCAGGGGGCTTCTCAGTACTTC. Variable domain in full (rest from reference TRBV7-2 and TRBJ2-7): GAGVSQSPSNKVTEKGKDVELRCDPISGHTALYWYRQSLGQGLEFLIYFQGNSAPDKSGLPSDRFSAERTGGSVSTLTIQRTQQEDSAVYLCASSLRWGQGASQYFGPGTRLTVT.

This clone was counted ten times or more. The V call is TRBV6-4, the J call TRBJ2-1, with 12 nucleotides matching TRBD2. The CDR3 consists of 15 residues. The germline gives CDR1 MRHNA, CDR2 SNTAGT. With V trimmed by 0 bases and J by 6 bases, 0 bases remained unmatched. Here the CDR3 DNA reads TGTGCCAGCAGTGACTCGACTAGCGGGAGCAATGAGCAGTTCTTC. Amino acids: CASSDSTSGSNEQFF.

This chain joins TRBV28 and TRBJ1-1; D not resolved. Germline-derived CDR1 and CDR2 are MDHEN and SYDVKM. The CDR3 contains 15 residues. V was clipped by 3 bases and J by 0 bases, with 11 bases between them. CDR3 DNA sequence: TGTGCCAGCAGTTTCCAACAGCTTATGAACACTGAAGCTTTCTTT. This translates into CASSFQQLMNTEAFF.

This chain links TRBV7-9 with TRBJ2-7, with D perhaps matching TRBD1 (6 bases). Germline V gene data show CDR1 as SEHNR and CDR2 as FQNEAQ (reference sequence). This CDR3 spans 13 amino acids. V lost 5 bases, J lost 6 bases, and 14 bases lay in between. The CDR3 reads CASSQPTGPEQYF. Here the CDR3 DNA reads TGTGCCAGCAGCCAACCAACAGGGCCCGAGCAGTACTTC.

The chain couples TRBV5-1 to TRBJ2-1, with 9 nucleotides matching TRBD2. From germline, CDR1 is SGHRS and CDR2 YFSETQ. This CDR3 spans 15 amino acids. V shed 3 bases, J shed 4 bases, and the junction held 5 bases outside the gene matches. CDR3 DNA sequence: TGCGCCAGCAGCTCGCCTAGCGGGGTATACAATGAGCAGTTCTTC. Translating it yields CASSSPSGVYNEQFF. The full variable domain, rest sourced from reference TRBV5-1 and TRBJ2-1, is KAGVTQTPRYLIKTRGQQVTLSCSPISGHRSVSWYQQTPGQGLQFLFEYFSETQRNKGNFPGRFSGRQFSNSRSEMNVSTLELGDSALYLCASSSPSGVYNEQFFGPGTRLTVL.